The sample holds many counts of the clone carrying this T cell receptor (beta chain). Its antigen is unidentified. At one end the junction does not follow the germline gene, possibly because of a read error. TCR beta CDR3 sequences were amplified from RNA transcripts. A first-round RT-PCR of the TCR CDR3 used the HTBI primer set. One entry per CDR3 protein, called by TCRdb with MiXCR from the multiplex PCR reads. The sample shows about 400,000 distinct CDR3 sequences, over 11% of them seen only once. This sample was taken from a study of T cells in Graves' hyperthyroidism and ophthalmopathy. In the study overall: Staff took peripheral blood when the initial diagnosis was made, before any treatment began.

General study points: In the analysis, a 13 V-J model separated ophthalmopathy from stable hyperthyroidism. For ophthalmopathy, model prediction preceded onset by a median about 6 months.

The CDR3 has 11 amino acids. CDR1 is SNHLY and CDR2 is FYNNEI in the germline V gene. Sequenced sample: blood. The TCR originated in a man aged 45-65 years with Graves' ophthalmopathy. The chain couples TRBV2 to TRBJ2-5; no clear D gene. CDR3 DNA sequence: TGTGCCAGCAGCGAAGAAGAGACCCAGTACTTC. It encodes CASSEEETQYF.